The subject of this entry is one T cell receptor beta chain. Its antigen remains unidentified. The authors made TCR beta cDNA from approximately 500 ng total RNA with a constant-region primer. Libraries of TCR beta came from three nested multiplex PCR rounds with slightly modified ARM-PCR. From the multiplex PCR reads, TCRdb called clonotypes with MiXCR, one entry per CDR3 protein. The sample holds approximately 73,000 distinct CDR3 sequences; roughly three quarters are singletons and the top ten take approximately 30%. Co-extraction yielded RNA and DNA from around 20-30 mg of unsorted bulk tissue. Patients carried chronic HBV infection without prior treatment. This entry belongs to a study of tumor-infiltrating lymphocytes in primary liver carcinoma. Study-wide results and limits: Merely some 7.5-25% of top clones spanned all five tumor regions. It was in tumors, not blood, that the top-250-clone fraction was significantly higher (p = 0.039).

This sequence originates from a man in his forties with primary liver carcinoma and hepatitis B virus infection. Sequencing was performed on liver tumor tissue from sampling region 4. Subset given: tumor region T4, right-lateral pole.

The CDR3 loop is CASSLARGNDYTF. CDR3 nucleotides: TGTGCCAGCAGTTTAGCACGGGGGAACGACTACACCTTC. The chain combines TRBV12-3 or TRBV12-4 with TRBJ1-2; the D gene is possibly TRBD1 (5 bases). Trimming shortened V by 0 bases and J by 10 bases, and 12 bases separated the two germline ends. CDR3 length: 13 residues.